The rows below give T cell receptor beta chains drawn from one sample of a study of OX40 agonist ivuxolimab in advanced cancers. TCRdb keeps only in-frame clones here, not all; method: immunoSEQ multiplex PCR. The data hold roughly 68,000 clones, with more than 85% observed a single time. The specimen was CD4+ or CD8+ T cells sorted from blood, collected in a trial of the OX40 agonist ivuxolimab. These TCRs come from an adult with an advanced solid tumor such as melanoma, head and neck, liver or kidney cancer. CDR3s include the opening cysteine and the closing phenylalanine or tryptophan. A D gene is named only where the DNA matches it firmly. A clone size is listed for some rows: how often the clone was seen (once, few, many), or a class if it is expanded.

v_call	d_call	clone_size	j_call	cdr3_aa	cdr3_nt
TRBV19	TRBD2	NA	TRBJ2-5	CASSETSEETQYF	TGTGCCAGTAGTGAAACTAGCGAAGAGACCCAGTACTTC
TRBV5-4	NA	NA	TRBJ1-3	CASSLGPGNTIYF	TGTGCCAGCAGCTTGGGTCCGGGAAACACCATATATTTT
TRBV9	NA	NA	TRBJ2-7	CASSVDVTDLYEQYF	TGTGCCAGCAGCGTAGACGTGACAGATTTGTACGAGCAGTACTTC
TRBV6-6	NA	NA	TRBJ1-5	CASREDLLDQPQHF	TGTGCCAGCAGAGAGGATCTGCTGGATCAGCCCCAGCATTTT
TRBV10-3	TRBD1	NA	TRBJ1-2	CAIRPGQGKDYGYTF	TGTGCCATCAGGCCGGGACAGGGTAAGGACTATGGCTACACCTTC
TRBV9	NA	once	TRBJ2-5	CASSPGGQETQYF	TGTGCCAGCAGCCCAGGGGGGCAAGAGACCCAGTACTTC
TRBV30	NA	once	TRBJ2-5	CAWNLRSVTQETQYF	TGTGCCTGGAATCTCCGCTCGGTGACCCAAGAGACCCAGTACTTC
TRBV18	NA	NA	TRBJ1-1	CASSPLSGNTEAFF	TGTGCCAGCTCACCACTCTCCGGGAACACTGAAGCTTTCTTT
TRBV5-4	NA	NA	TRBJ2-3	CASSLTVSTDTQYF	TGTGCCAGCAGCTTGACGGTTAGCACAGATACGCAGTATTTT
TRBV4-1	NA	NA	TRBJ2-7	CASSRDRGYEQYF	TGCGCCAGCAGCCGGGACCGCGGCTACGAGCAGTACTTC
TRBV30	NA	NA	TRBJ1-6	CAWSGGSADSPLHF	TGTGCCTGGAGCGGAGGTTCAGCGGATTCACCCCTCCACTTT
TRBV6-1	TRBD1	once	TRBJ2-7	CASSETGGVYEQYF	TGTGCCAGCAGTGAAACAGGGGGAGTGTACGAGCAGTACTTC
TRBV6-5	NA	NA	TRBJ1-1	CASSSHGGANTEAFF	TGTGCCAGCAGTTCCCACGGGGGGGCGAACACTGAAGCTTTCTTT
TRBV9	NA	once	TRBJ1-5	CASDHSIRFQGFEQPQHF	TGTGCCAGCGATCACTCTATCCGCTTCCAGGGGTTCGAGCAGCCCCAGCATTTT
TRBV7-6	NA	once	TRBJ2-5	CASSLGTTQETQYF	TGTGCCAGCAGCTTAGGGACTACCCAAGAGACCCAGTACTTC
TRBV5-6	NA	NA	TRBJ1-1	CASSLDGGAFF	TGTGCCAGCAGCTTGGACGGGGGAGCTTTCTTT
TRBV6-6	NA	NA	TRBJ2-1	CASSFLTEQFF	TGTGCCAGCAGCTTTTTAACTGAGCAGTTCTTC
TRBV6-6	NA	NA	TRBJ1-3	CAIQRSGNTIYF	TGTGCCATCCAGCGCTCTGGAAACACCATATATTTT
TRBV10-2	NA	NA	TRBJ1-4	CASRDLGRGNEKLFF	TGCGCCAGCAGGGACTTGGGGAGGGGCAATGAAAAACTGTTTTTT
TRBV30	NA	NA	TRBJ1-2	CAQESTYGYTF	TGTGCCCAGGAATCAACCTATGGCTACACCTTC
TRBV19	NA	NA	TRBJ2-3	CASSSTTTDTQYF	TGTGCCAGTAGTAGCACTACCACAGATACGCAGTATTTT
TRBV7-9	NA	NA	TRBJ1-6	CASSLVGGAPPPLHF	TGTGCCAGCAGCTTAGTTGGGGGGGCCCCCCCACCCCTCCACTTT
TRBV6-5	TRBD1	few	TRBJ1-1	CASRPGQGNTEAFF	TGTGCCAGCAGACCCGGACAGGGGAACACTGAAGCTTTCTTT
TRBV6-5	NA	NA	TRBJ1-1	CASVWGPNTEAFF	TGTGCCAGCGTATGGGGACCTAACACTGAAGCTTTCTTT
TRBV5-1	NA	NA	TRBJ2-5	CASSLGQQETQYF	TGCGCCAGCAGCTTGGGGCAGCAAGAGACCCAGTACTTC
TRBV18	NA	once	TRBJ1-3	CASSPVSPGLPSGNTIYF	TGTGCCAGCTCACCCGTCTCCCCGGGACTGCCCTCTGGAAACACCATATATTTT
TRBV7-9	NA	NA	TRBJ2-3	CASSLALGFTDTQYF	TGTGCCAGCAGCTTAGCGCTGGGGTTCACAGATACGCAGTATTTT
TRBV11-3	TRBD1	NA	TRBJ2-2	CASSPRTGRTGELFF	TGTGCCAGCAGCCCCCGGACAGGAAGAACCGGGGAGCTGTTTTTT
TRBV2	NA	NA	TRBJ1-2	CARRGTYGYTF	TGTGCCAGGCGGGGAACATATGGCTACACCTTC
TRBV7-9	NA	once	TRBJ2-3	CASSFGHTDTQYF	TGTGCCAGCAGCTTCGGACACACAGATACGCAGTATTTT
TRBV6-1	TRBD2	NA	TRBJ2-7	CASSLAGGLYEQYF	TGTGCCAGCAGTCTAGCGGGGGGCCTGTACGAGCAGTACTTC
TRBV11-2	NA	NA	TRBJ1-1	CASSFSTSQGSEAFF	TGTGCCAGCAGCTTTTCTACCTCACAGGGCTCTGAAGCTTTCTTT
TRBV5-1	NA	NA	TRBJ2-3	CASSLRADTQYF	TGCGCCAGCAGCTTGCGTGCAGATACGCAGTATTTT
TRBV4-1	TRBD1	NA	TRBJ2-1	CASSHPGTGSYNEQFF	TGCGCCAGCAGCCATCCCGGGACAGGTTCCTACAATGAGCAGTTCTTC
TRBV5-1	TRBD1	NA	TRBJ2-7	CASSQIPGGKTYEQYF	TGCGCCAGCAGTCAAATCCCAGGGGGCAAGACCTACGAGCAGTACTTC
TRBV15	TRBD1	few	TRBJ2-1	CATSRAGTDNEQFF	TGTGCCACCAGCAGAGCCGGGACAGACAATGAGCAGTTCTTC
TRBV18	NA	NA	TRBJ2-1	CASSTGPFNEQFF	TGTGCCAGCTCAACCGGGCCGTTTAATGAGCAGTTCTTC
TRBV6-6	TRBD1	NA	TRBJ1-4	CASSPGQLNEKLFF	TGTGCCAGCAGTCCGGGACAGCTTAATGAAAAACTGTTTTTT
TRBV10-3	NA	NA	TRBJ2-3	CAIMRGTGTDTQYF	TGTGCCATCATGCGTGGGACCGGCACAGATACGCAGTATTTT
TRBV7-8	NA	once	TRBJ1-3	CASSSRSPYHRDVVGNTIYF	TGTGCCAGCAGCTCCCGTTCCCCCTATCACAGGGACGTGGTTGGAAACACCATATATTTT
TRBV27	NA	once	TRBJ2-7	CASSPGRAREQYF	TGTGCCAGCAGTCCCGGCCGGGCGCGGGAGCAGTACTTC
TRBV10-2	TRBD2	NA	TRBJ2-3	CASSVTSGRADTQYF	TGCGCCAGCAGTGTGACTAGCGGGAGAGCAGATACGCAGTATTTT
TRBV4-1	NA	NA	TRBJ1-5	CASSQGTDQPQHF	TGCGCCAGCAGCCAGGGGACCGATCAGCCCCAGCATTTT
TRBV7-3	NA	NA	TRBJ2-3	CASSLKGDFTDTQYF	TGTGCCAGCAGCTTAAAAGGGGACTTTACAGATACGCAGTATTTT
TRBV27	NA	NA	TRBJ2-5	CASSPSPQETQYF	TGTGCCAGCAGTCCCTCGCCCCAAGAGACCCAGTACTTC
TRBV21-1	NA	NA	TRBJ2-5	CASSKDRQNQETQYF	TGTGCCAGCAGCAAAGATAGACAGAACCAAGAGACCCAGTACTTC
TRBV30	TRBD1	NA	TRBJ1-3	CAWGTAGGGTIYF	TGTGCCTGGGGGACAGCGGGGGGGGGCACCATATATTTT
TRBV6-5	NA	NA	TRBJ2-2	CASSYSPMTGELFF	TGTGCCAGCAGTTACTCGCCCATGACCGGGGAGCTGTTTTTT